One sample yielded the 7 T cell receptor beta chains listed below, sequenced in a study of blood T cell repertoires in COVID-19. Libraries were prepared by immunoSEQ multiplex PCR; TCRdb keeps only in-frame clonotypes and omits some of them. The repertoire holds some 180,000 clones, with over 70% as singletons. Sequencing input: peripheral blood. The receptors were gathered from a man in his 60s with acute or convalescent COVID-19.

The V call is TRBV7-2, the J call TRBJ2-7, with TRBD2 matching over 10 bases. The CDR3 sequence is 15 residues long. Unmatched junction bases numbered 6, after V lost 5 bases and J lost 2 bases. Germline CDR1 SGHTA, CDR2 FQGNSA. CDR3 in DNA: TGTGCCAGCAGCATGAGCGGGGGGGATGCCTACGAGCAGTACTTC. This gives the protein CASSMSGGDAYEQYF.

The chain couples TRBV9 to TRBJ2-5; 11 bases agree with TRBD2. The ends lost 3 bases at V and 5 bases at J; junction bases unmatched: 12. The CDR3 totals 17 residues. Germline CDR1 is SGDLS and CDR2 is YYNGEE. CDR3 sequence (DNA): TGTGCCAGCAGCGATGAGCTTAGCGGGAGGGCCGTCGAGACCCAGTACTTC. It yields the protein CASSDELSGRAVETQYF. The whole variable domain, filled in from reference TRBV9 and TRBJ2-5, reads DSGVTQTPKHLITATGQRVTLRCSPRSGDLSVYWYQQSLDQGLQFLIQYYNGEERAKGNILERFSAQQFPDLHSELNLSSLELGDSALYFCASSDELSGRAVETQYFGPGTRLLVL.

The chain is built from TRBV4-2 and TRBJ1-5; D is unclear. Per the germline V gene, CDR1 is LGHNA and CDR2 is YNFKEQ. V lost 0 bases to trimming and J lost 4 bases, with 7 bases between them. CDR3 length equals 14 residues. Written as DNA, the CDR3 is TGTGCCAGCAGCCAAGAGAGGGAAAATCAGCCCCAGCATTTT. This codes for CASSQERENQPQHF.

V gene TRBV21-1 combines with J gene TRBJ2-5; the table's D call TRBD2 went unverified against the DNA. TRBV21-1 is listed as a pseudogene. CDR3 size: 17 residues. The CDR3 nucleotides are TGTGCCAGCAGCAAAACTCTAGCGGGAGGCCCTGGAGAGACCCAGTACTTC. This encodes CASSKTLAGGPGETQYF.

The CDR3 sequence is CASSELVRGSNEKLFF. In nucleotides, the CDR3 is TGTGCCAGCAGTGAATTGGTCAGGGGGTCTAATGAAAAACTGTTTTTT. The J gene is TRBJ1-4, the V gene TRBV25-1; 7 nucleotides line up with TRBD1. The ends lost 1 base at V and 3 bases at J; junction bases unmatched: 5. The CDR3 covers 16 residues. Germline CDR1 MGHDK, CDR2 SYGVNS.

The gene calls are TRBV11-1 and TRBJ2-3, with TRBD1 matching 11 bases. Looked up from germline, CDR1 is SGHAT and CDR2 is FQDESV (reference sequence). The junction had 2 bases not matched to a gene; V was cut back by 5 bases and J by 1 base. This CDR3 spans 15 amino acids. In DNA form, the CDR3 reads TGTGCCAGCAGCCAGGACAGGGGGCGCACAGATACGCAGTATTTT. This sequence encodes CASSQDRGRTDTQYF.

This sequence joins TRBV21-1 and TRBJ1-1; TRBD1, the table's D call, lacks a check against the DNA. TRBV21-1 is recorded as a pseudogene. The CDR3 runs 15 residues. The CDR3 reads CASITYRVGFTEAFF. The CDR3 coding sequence is TGTGCCAGCATTACTTACAGGGTAGGGTTCACTGAAGCTTTCTTT.